The clone carrying this TCR beta chain was found once. Its antigen is undetermined. This specimen belongs to a study of vaccination and CD4 T cells after COVID-19. Looking at the study overall: With a range of 35 to 161, the median interval from diagnosis to drawing post-COVID samples was around 93 days. SARS-CoV-2, HCoV-NL63, HCoV-OC43 and HCoV-229E supplied the overlapping spike peptides used to stimulate cells.

Treatment given: approximately nine-day PBMC culture with coronavirus spike peptide pools or control peptides (ViraFEST assay). ViraFEST expanded antigen-specific T cells with peptide pools, then sequenced TCRs. PBMC cultures, at approximately 2 million cells per well, received approximately 9.1 IU/ml IL-2 and roughly 9 ug/ml peptide pools. The Oncomine TCR Beta short-read assay sequenced DNA from cultured CD4+ T cells. TCRdb re-called the PCR reads with MiXCR, one entry per CDR3 protein. The table includes over 14,000 distinct CDR3 sequences, about 50% detected once. The source material was CD4+ T cells from blood, cultured in vitro. The TCR sequence derives from a human donor who had recovered from COVID-19.

CDR3 in amino acids: CASSPGRGPYNEQFF. The CDR3 bases are TGCGCCAGCAGCCCGGGAAGGGGCCCCTACAATGAGCAGTTCTTC. The rearrangement uses TRBV4-3 and TRBJ2-1, with D perhaps matching TRBD1 or TRBD2 (5 bases each). The V and J ends lost 4 bases and 2 bases respectively, with 12 bases between them. The length of the CDR3 is 15 residues. Per the germline V gene, CDR1 is LGHNA and CDR2 is YSLEER.